The sequence of this T cell receptor (beta chain) was determined in a study of T cell responses to AZD1222 COVID-19 vaccine. General observations from the study: Recipients of AZD1222 seropositive at baseline numbered only five or six. Repertoire collection took place solely once the T cell response had peaked.

This clone was detected once. No antigen is known for it. Germline V lookup: CDR1 MNHNS, CDR2 SASEGT. The CDR3 sequence is 19 residues long. V shed 1 base and J 0 bases; nucleotides not matched to a gene: 12. Assay used: immunoSEQ multiplex PCR; TCRdb lists only in-frame clones, some missing. Here the sample spans about 93,000 clones, approximately 86% being singletons. The receptor comes from an adult in good health. V gene TRBV6-1 combines with J gene TRBJ1-5, with TRBD1 identical over 7 bases. This specimen consisted of peripheral blood, obtained on day 0 of AZD1222 vaccination. CDR3 amino acids: CASSEGAGGWPYSNQPQHF. The CDR3 DNA reads TGTGCCAGCAGTGAAGGAGCAGGGGGATGGCCTTATAGCAATCAGCCCCAGCATTTT.